These 3 T cell receptor beta chains originate from one sample sequenced in a study of T cells in localized non-small cell lung cancer. Sequencing was performed with immunoSEQ multiplex PCR; in TCRdb, only in-frame clones are kept and a portion is missing. The table shows roughly 30,000 clones, with 80% to 90% occurring only once. The sequencing used peripheral blood, collected before any cancer treatment. Receptors originate from a woman aged 18 to 55 with stage I lung adenocarcinoma.

This rearrangement joins TRBV7-2 to TRBJ2-3, with unresolved D. This CDR3 region has 16 residues. From germline, CDR1 is SGHTA and CDR2 FQGNSA. V dropped 3 bases and J dropped 0 bases, with 13 bases sitting between them. CDR3 in amino acids: CASSFRSGPSTDTQYF. The DNA for the CDR3 is TGTGCCAGCAGCTTTAGGTCTGGGCCTAGCACAGATACGCAGTATTTT.

V is TRBV7-9 and J is TRBJ2-1; no clear D gene. The CDR3 length is 11 residues. The germline CDR1 and CDR2 sequences are SEHNR and FQNEAQ (reference sequence). V was trimmed by 10 bases and J by 9 bases, leaving 13 bases between them. In nucleotides, the CDR3 is TGTGCCATCACCCTGGGTGGTGAGCAGTTCTTC. Translation gives CAITLGGEQFF.

V and J are TRBV7-2 and TRBJ2-7; D is possibly TRBD2 (6 bases). Per germline, CDR1 SGHTA and CDR2 FQGNSA. The CDR3 is made up of 12 amino acids. Trimming removed 0 bases from V and 9 bases from J, with 9 bases in between. CDR3 bases: TGTGCCAGCAGCTTAGCGCTGGGGGGGCAGTACTTC. Protein product: CASSLALGGQYF.